Sequencing of this T cell receptor (beta chain) was carried out in a study of blood T cell repertoires in COVID-19. Study at large: Material from acute and convalescent COVID-19 was sourced from the United States, Italy and Spain. From T cells, B-cell-depleted T cells, or PBMCs came the material, which was cDNA or gDNA.

Germline V lookup: CDR1 MNHEY, CDR2 SMNVEV (reference sequence). With V trimmed by 6 bases and J by 7 bases, 17 bases remained unmatched. This CDR3 has 16 amino acids. Authors' methods: Counts of nucleated cells, estimated from reference gene primer amplification, were obtained. Sequenced by immunoSEQ multiplex PCR; TCRdb stores in-frame clones only, minus some. V and J calls and clone size are given by that table; D and trimming were obtained from the DNA. The sample includes under 150,000 clones, around 89% of them seen just once. The sample taken for sequencing was peripheral blood. The clonotype comes from a woman aged 45 to 65 with acute or convalescent COVID-19. The rearrangement uses TRBV27 and TRBJ1-2; 7 nucleotides line up with TRBD1. CDR3: CASRTGGDSQRSGYTF. CDR3 nucleotide sequence: TGTGCCAGCAGAACGGGGGGGGACAGCCAGCGAAGTGGCTACACCTTC.